This T cell receptor (beta chain) was documented in a study of regulatory T cells in long-lasting Graves disease. According to the study, TCR beta libraries were built with iRepertoire HTBI primers and CDR3-region Arm-PCR. TCRdb itself ran the multiplex PCR reads through MiXCR, one entry per CDR3 protein. The sample has approximately 400,000 distinct CDR3 sequences; 14% to 15% are singletons. General observations from the study: Persistent disease preferred TRBV28, TRBJ1-2 and TRBJ2-5.

With regard to this clonotype: No antigen is known for it.

Time point specified: newly diagnosed GD, antithyroid drugs for less than 3 months. The TCR library was prepared using RNA isolated from PBMCs. Unmatched junction bases numbered 6, after V lost 10 bases and J lost 10 bases. The CDR3 is 11 amino acids. In addition, the sample was reused for a study of T cells in Graves' hyperthyroidism and ophthalmopathy.

The sequencing used peripheral blood mononuclear cells (PBMCs), collected at new diagnosis, from a patient treated with antithyroid drugs. The sequence came from a woman aged 25 to 45 with Graves disease. The chain combines TRBV12-3 or TRBV12-4 with TRBJ1-4, with 7 bases aligning to TRBD1. The CDR3 sequence is CAINTGAKLFF. CDR3 nucleotides: TGTGCCATCAATACAGGGGCAAAACTGTTTTTT.